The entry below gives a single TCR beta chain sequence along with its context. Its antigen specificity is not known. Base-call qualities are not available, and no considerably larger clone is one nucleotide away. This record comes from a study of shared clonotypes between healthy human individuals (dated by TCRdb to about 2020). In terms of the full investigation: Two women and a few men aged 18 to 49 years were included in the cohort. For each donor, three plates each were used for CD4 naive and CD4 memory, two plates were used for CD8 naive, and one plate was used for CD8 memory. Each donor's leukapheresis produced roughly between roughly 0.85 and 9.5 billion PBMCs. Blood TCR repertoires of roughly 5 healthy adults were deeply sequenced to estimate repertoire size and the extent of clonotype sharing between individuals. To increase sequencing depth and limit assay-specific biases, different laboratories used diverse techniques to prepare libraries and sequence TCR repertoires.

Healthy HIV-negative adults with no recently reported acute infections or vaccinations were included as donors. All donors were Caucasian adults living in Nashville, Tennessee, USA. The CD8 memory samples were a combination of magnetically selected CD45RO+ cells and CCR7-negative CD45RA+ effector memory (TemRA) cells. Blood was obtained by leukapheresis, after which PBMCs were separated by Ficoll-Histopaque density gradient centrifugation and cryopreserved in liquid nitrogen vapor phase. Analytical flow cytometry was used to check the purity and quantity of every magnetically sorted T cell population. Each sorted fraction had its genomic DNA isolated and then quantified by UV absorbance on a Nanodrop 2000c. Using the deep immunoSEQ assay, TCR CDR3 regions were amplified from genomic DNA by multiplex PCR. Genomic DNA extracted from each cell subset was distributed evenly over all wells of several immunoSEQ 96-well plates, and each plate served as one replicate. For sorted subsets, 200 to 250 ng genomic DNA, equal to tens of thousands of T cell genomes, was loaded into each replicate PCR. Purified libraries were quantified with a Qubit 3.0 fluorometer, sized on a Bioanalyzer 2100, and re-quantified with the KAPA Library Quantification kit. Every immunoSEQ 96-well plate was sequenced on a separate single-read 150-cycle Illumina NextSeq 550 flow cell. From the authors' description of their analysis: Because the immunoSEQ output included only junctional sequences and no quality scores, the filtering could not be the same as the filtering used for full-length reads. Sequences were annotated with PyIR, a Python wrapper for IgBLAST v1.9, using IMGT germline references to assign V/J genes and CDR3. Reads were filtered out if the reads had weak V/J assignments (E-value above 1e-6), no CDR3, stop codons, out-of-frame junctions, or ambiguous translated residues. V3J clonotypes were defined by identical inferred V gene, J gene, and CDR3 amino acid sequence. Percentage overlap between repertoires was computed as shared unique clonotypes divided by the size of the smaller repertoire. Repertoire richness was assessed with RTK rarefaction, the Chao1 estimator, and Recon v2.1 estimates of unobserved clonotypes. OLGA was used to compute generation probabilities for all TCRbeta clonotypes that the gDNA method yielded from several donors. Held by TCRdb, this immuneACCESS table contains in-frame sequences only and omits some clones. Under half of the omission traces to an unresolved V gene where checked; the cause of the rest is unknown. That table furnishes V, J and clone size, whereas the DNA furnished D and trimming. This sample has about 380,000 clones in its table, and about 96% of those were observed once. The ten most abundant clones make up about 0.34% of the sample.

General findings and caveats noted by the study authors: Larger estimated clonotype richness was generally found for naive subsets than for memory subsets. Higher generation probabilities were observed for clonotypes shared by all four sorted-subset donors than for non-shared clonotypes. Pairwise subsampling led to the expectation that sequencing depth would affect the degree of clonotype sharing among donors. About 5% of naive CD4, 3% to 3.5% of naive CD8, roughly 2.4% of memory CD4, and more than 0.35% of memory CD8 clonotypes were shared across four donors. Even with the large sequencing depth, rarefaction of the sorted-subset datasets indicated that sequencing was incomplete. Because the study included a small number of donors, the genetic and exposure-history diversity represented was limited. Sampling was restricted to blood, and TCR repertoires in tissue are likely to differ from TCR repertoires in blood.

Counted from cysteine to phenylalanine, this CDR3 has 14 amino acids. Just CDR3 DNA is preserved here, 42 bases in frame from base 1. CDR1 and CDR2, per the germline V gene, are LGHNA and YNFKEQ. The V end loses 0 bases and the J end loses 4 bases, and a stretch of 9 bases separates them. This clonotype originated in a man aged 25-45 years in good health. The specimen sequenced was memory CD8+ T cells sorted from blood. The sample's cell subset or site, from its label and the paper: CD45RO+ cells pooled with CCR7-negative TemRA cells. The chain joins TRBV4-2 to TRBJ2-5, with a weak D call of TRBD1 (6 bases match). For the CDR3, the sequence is CASSQDRGPETQYF. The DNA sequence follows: TGTGCCAGCAGCCAAGACAGGGGACCAGAGACCCAGTACTTC.